These T cell receptor beta chains were read from a single sample in a study of blood T cell repertoires in COVID-19. Data came from immunoSEQ multiplex PCR; TCRdb stores just in-frame clones and leaves some out. The sample carries about 160,000 clones, roughly 82% recorded once. Input material: peripheral blood. The receptors derive from a woman in her forties with COVID-19, enrolled during active disease. CDR3s include the opening cysteine and the closing phenylalanine or tryptophan. Fields, in order: J gene, D gene, V gene, clone size, CDR3 DNA, CDR3 protein. The D gene is left open where the match is weak. Size tells how often a clone was seen (once, few, many) or the class of an expanded clone, and some rows leave it out.

>TRBJ2-2|TRBD2|TRBV4-2|once
TGTGCCAGCAGCCCCGTAGTATGGCTTCAGCGGGAAAACACCGGGGAGCTGTTTTTT
CASSPVVWLQRENTGELFF
>TRBJ2-2|TRBD1|TRBV5-1|NA
TGCGCCAGCAGCTTGGGAGGGACAGGGCCCGGGGAGCTGTTTTTT
CASSLGGTGPGELFF
>TRBJ2-7|NA|TRBV19|NA
TGTGCCAGTAGTAGCCGTGGAGGACAGCGGTTATACGAGCAGTACTTC
CASSSRGGQRLYEQYF
>TRBJ2-1|NA|TRBV7-3|NA
TGTGCCAGCAGCTCCAGACAGAGAAGTTACAATGAGCAGTTCTTC
CASSSRQRSYNEQFF
>TRBJ1-1|NA|TRBV29-1|NA
TGCAGCGTTGTAAAAACGGGTACTGAAGCTTTCTTT
CSVVKTGTEAFF
>TRBJ1-1|TRBD1|TRBV5-1|once
TGCGCCAGCAGCCCGGGACAGGGGGCGGGAGGCACTGAAGCTTTCTTT
CASSPGQGAGGTEAFF
>TRBJ1-2|TRBD1|TRBV10-3|NA
TGTGCCATCACGACAGGGCTGAATGGCTACACCTTC
CAITTGLNGYTF
>TRBJ2-4|TRBD2|TRBV4-2|NA
TGTGCCAGCAGCCAATCGGGACTAGCGGGAGATGCCCTAGCCAAAAACATTCAGTACTTC
CASSQSGLAGDALAKNIQYF
>TRBJ1-2|NA|TRBV9|NA
TGTGCCAGCAGCGATCAGGGCTATGGCTACACCTTC
CASSDQGYGYTF
>TRBJ1-6|NA|TRBV11-3|few
TGTGCCCCCAGGCGGGGGGGGAGTTCACCCCTCCACTTT
CAPRRGGSSPLHF
>TRBJ2-1|NA|TRBV13|few
TGTGCCAGCACCCTTTGGGGGGGCCGAAACAATGAGCAGTTCTTC
CASTLWGGRNNEQFF
>TRBJ2-5|TRBD1|TRBV19|NA
TGTGCCAGTTCTCCGGGACAGGGGTACGAGACCCAGTACTTC
CASSPGQGYETQYF
>TRBJ1-1|TRBD1|TRBV28|NA
TGTGCCAGCAGCCCCTTGGACAGGGGGCTAGATGAAGCTTTCTTT
CASSPLDRGLDEAFF
>TRBJ2-5|TRBD1|TRBV20-1|NA
TGCAGTGCTAGTTTCACAACAGGGGTGCGAGAGACCCAGTACTTC
CSASFTTGVRETQYF
>TRBJ2-1|NA|TRBV19|NA
TGTGCCAGTAGTATAACTTCCCTAGCGAGGCTCTACAATGAGCAGTTCTTC
CASSITSLARLYNEQFF
>TRBJ2-1|NA|TRBV7-3|NA
TGTGCCAGCAGCTCTTCCACTAGTACCCCCATGGGGCAGTTCTTC
CASSSSTSTPMGQFF
>TRBJ2-3|NA|TRBV19|NA
TGTGCCAGTAGAGAGGGGGGAGGGTTCAGAAATACGCAGTATTTT
CASREGGGFRNTQYF
>TRBJ2-5|NA|TRBV2|NA
TGTGCCAGCAGGGGACTCCCCGGGGAGACCCAGTACTTC
CASRGLPGETQYF
>TRBJ1-2|NA|TRBV4-1|NA
TGCGCCAGCAGCCAAGTGGGGGCGGCTTCCTATGGCTACACCTTC
CASSQVGAASYGYTF
>TRBJ1-5|TRBD1|TRBV6-1|once
TGTGCCAGCAGTGAGCCGACAGGGGAGGGTCAGCCCCAGCATTTT
CASSEPTGEGQPQHF
>TRBJ1-2|NA|TRBV29-1|once
TGCAGCGCCGAAGGAGGGAGTGCAGGGAACTATGGCTACACCTTC
CSAEGGSAGNYGYTF
>TRBJ2-1|TRBD2|TRBV7-9|NA
TGTGCCAGCAGCCGTCAACGCATGACTAGCGGTTTATACAATGAGCAGTTCTTC
CASSRQRMTSGLYNEQFF
>TRBJ1-1|TRBD1|TRBV4-1|NA
TGCGCCAGCACCCCCCGGCTGGACAGGGGGGTTGGCTTGAACACTGAAGCTTTCTTT
CASTPRLDRGVGLNTEAFF
>TRBJ2-1|NA|TRBV18|NA
TGTGCCAGCTCACCACTAGCGGTCTCCTACAATGAGCAGTTCTTC
CASSPLAVSYNEQFF
>TRBJ2-1|TRBD2|TRBV3-1/TRBV3-2|NA
TGTGCCAGCAGCTTAGTTGGGACTAGCGGTAATGAGCAGTTCTTC
CASSLVGTSGNEQFF
>TRBJ2-1|TRBD2|TRBV25-1|once
TGTGCCAGCAGTGAATTTAATAGCGGGGAAAATGAGCAGTTCTTC
CASSEFNSGENEQFF
>TRBJ2-3|NA|TRBV5-4|NA
TGTGCCAGCAGCTTGTCCGACAGTGGATATACGCAGTATTTT
CASSLSDSGYTQYF
>TRBJ1-1|NA|TRBV11-2|NA
TGTGCCAGCAGCTTTACGGGTGCGCCGGAAGCTTTCTTT
CASSFTGAPEAFF
>TRBJ2-1|NA|TRBV5-4|NA
TGTGCCAGCAGCTTGGAGCTTAATGAGCAGTTCTTC
CASSLELNEQFF
>TRBJ1-1|TRBD1|TRBV6-5|few
TGTGCCAGCAGTAAGGACAGGGGGCACCAAAAAGGTGGTTTCTTT
CASSKDRGHQKGGFF
>TRBJ2-1|NA|TRBV18|NA
TGTGCCAGCTCACCTACTAGAGACTCCTACAATGAGCAGTTCTTC
CASSPTRDSYNEQFF
>TRBJ2-3|TRBD2|TRBV19|NA
TGTGCCAGTAGGGGAAGCGGGGGACCTGATAAGGCCTTTACGCAGTATTTT
CASRGSGGPDKAFTQYF
>TRBJ1-1|TRBD1|TRBV6-1|NA
TGTGCCAGCAGTGAAGCGGACAGGGTTTACGCTGAAGCTTTCTTT
CASSEADRVYAEAFF
>TRBJ1-1|NA|TRBV4-1|NA
TGCGCCAGCAGCCTCGGGGGGGGACTGGACACTGAAGCTTTCTTT
CASSLGGGLDTEAFF
>TRBJ2-2|TRBD1|TRBV2|few
TGTGCCAGCAAGGGGACAGAACCTCCTACCGGGGAGCTGTTTTTT
CASKGTEPPTGELFF
>TRBJ2-1|TRBD1|TRBV7-8|NA
TGTGCCAGCAGCTCTCGGACAGGGGAGCAGTTCTTC
CASSSRTGEQFF
>TRBJ2-3|NA|TRBV28|NA
TGTGCCAGCAGTTTTGTCGCGGGCACAGATACGCAGTATTTT
CASSFVAGTDTQYF